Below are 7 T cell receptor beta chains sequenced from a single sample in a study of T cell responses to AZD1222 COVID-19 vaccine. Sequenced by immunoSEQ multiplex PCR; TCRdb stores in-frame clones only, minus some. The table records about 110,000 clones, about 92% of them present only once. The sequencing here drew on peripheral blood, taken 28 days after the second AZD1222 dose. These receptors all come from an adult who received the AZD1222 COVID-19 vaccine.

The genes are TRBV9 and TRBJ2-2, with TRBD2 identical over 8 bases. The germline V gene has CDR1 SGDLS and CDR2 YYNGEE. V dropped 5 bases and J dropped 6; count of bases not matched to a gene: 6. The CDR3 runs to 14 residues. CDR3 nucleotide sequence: TGTGCCAGCAGTCTAAGCGGGGGCCCCGGGGAGCTGTTTTTT. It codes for CASSLSGGPGELFF.

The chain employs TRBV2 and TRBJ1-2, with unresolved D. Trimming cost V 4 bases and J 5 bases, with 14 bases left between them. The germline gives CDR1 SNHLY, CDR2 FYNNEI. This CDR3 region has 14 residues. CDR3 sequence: CASSVAEQRYGYTF. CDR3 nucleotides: TGTGCCAGCAGTGTAGCTGAACAGAGGTATGGCTACACCTTC.

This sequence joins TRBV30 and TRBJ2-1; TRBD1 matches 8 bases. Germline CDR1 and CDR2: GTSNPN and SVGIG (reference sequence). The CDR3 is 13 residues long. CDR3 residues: CARGQGAKNEQFF. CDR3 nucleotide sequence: TGTGCTCGGGGGCAGGGGGCGAAAAATGAGCAGTTCTTC.

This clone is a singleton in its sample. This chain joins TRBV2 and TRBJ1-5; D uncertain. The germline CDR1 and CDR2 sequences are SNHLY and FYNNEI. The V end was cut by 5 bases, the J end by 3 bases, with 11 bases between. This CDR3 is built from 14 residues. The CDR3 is CASSSDTYNQPQHF. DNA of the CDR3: TGTGCCAGCAGTTCCGACACCTACAATCAGCCCCAGCATTTT. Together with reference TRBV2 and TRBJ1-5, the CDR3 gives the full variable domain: EPEVTQTPSHQVTQMGQEVILRCVPISNHLYFYWYRQILGQKVEFLVSFYNNEISEKSEIFDDQFSVERPDGSNFTLKIRSTKLEDSAMYFCASSSDTYNQPQHFGDGTRLSIL.

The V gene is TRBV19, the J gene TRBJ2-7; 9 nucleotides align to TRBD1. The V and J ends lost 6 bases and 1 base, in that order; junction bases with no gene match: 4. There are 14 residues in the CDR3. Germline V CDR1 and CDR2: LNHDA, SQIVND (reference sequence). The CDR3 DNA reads TGTGCCAGTAGATTTGGGACAGGGTCCTACGAGCAGTACTTC. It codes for CASRFGTGSYEQYF.

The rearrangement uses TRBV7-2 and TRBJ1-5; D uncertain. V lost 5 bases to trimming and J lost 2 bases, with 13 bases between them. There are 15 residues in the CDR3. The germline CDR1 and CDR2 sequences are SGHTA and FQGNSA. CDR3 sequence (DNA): TGTGCCAGCAGCCTCACTTCTAGGGGCAATCAGCCCCAGCATTTT. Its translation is CASSLTSRGNQPQHF.

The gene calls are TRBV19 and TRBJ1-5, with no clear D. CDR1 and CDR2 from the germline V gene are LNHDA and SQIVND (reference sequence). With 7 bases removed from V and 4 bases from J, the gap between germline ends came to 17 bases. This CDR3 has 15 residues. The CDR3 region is CASIALPATNQPQHF. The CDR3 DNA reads TGTGCCAGTATCGCGTTGCCAGCCACTAATCAGCCCCAGCATTTT.